Listed below are T cell receptor beta chains from one sample, sequenced in a study of shared clonotypes between healthy human individuals. The protocol was immunoSEQ multiplex PCR, while the TCRdb copy is restricted to in-frame clones and leaves out a portion. Altogether about 1.5 million clones are present, roughly 95% being singletons, with the ten largest covering 1.2%. The sample was naive CD4+ T cells sorted from blood. The receptors originated from a man between 25 and 39 years old in good health. Each CDR3 is given with its conserved first and last residue. Fields, in order: D gene, V gene, J gene, clone size, CDR3 protein, CDR3 DNA. The D gene is left open where the match is weak. Rows give clone size only sometimes, using once, few, many, or a class for an expanded clone.

.,TRBV28,TRBJ2-4,.,CASSLGGNIQYF,TGTGCCAGCAGTTTGGGGGGAAACATTCAGTACTTC
.,TRBV7-2,TRBJ1-4,once,CASSRFNEKLFF,TGTGCCAGCAGCCGTTTTAATGAAAAACTGTTTTTT
.,TRBV28,TRBJ2-7,.,CASSRPAYEQYF,TGTGCCAGCAGTAGGCCAGCCTACGAGCAGTACTTC
TRBD1,TRBV27,TRBJ1-1,.,CASSPGTGENTNTEAFF,TGTGCCAGCAGTCCCGGGACAGGGGAGAATACGAACACTGAAGCTTTCTTT
.,TRBV7-2,TRBJ2-1,.,CASSLRRESQFF,TGTGCCAGCAGCTTAAGGAGGGAGTCGCAGTTCTTC
.,TRBV15,TRBJ2-1,.,CATSRAGDEQFF,TGTGCCACCAGCAGAGCAGGTGATGAGCAGTTCTTC
.,TRBV12-5,TRBJ1-1,once,CASGFQGAEAFF,TGTGCTAGTGGTTTCCAGGGTGCTGAAGCTTTCTTT
.,TRBV5-1,TRBJ2-1,.,CASRAKGGNEQFF,TGCGCCAGCAGGGCAAAAGGAGGAAATGAGCAGTTCTTC
.,TRBV13,TRBJ2-7,once,CASSLAGAYEQYF,TGTGCCAGCAGCTTGGCAGGGGCCTACGAGCAGTACTTC
.,TRBV5-1,TRBJ2-2,once,CASSFSGVNTGELFF,TGCGCCAGCAGCTTTTCAGGGGTGAACACCGGGGAGCTGTTTTTT
.,TRBV9,TRBJ1-5,.,CASSRTANQPQHF,TGTGCCAGCAGCAGGACAGCTAATCAGCCCCAGCATTTT
TRBD2,TRBV6-6,TRBJ2-1,.,CASSPLGLALYNEQFF,TGTGCCAGCAGTCCATTAGGACTAGCGCTATACAATGAGCAGTTCTTC
TRBD1,TRBV7-9,TRBJ2-3,.,CASSLVPGQGPTTDTQYF,TGTGCCAGCAGCTTAGTCCCGGGACAGGGTCCCACCACAGATACGCAGTATTTT
.,TRBV6-5,TRBJ2-7,.,CASSCTNSQSGYEQYF,TGTGCCAGCAGTTGCACCAATAGCCAATCGGGCTACGAGCAGTACTTC
.,TRBV4-1,TRBJ1-2,.,CASSLVDRGNYGYTF,TGCGCCAGCAGCCTAGTGGACAGAGGGAATTATGGCTACACCTTC
TRBD2,TRBV5-4,TRBJ2-1,.,CASSLLTSGDEQFF,TGTGCCAGCAGCCTCCTGACTAGCGGGGATGAGCAGTTCTTC
TRBD2,TRBV29-1,TRBJ2-3,.,CSVDGTSGSTDTQYF,TGCAGCGTTGACGGGACTAGCGGGAGCACAGATACGCAGTATTTT
.,TRBV28,TRBJ2-6,.,CASTKRGAAGANVLTF,TGTGCCAGCACCAAACGGGGGGCTGCTGGGGCCAACGTCCTGACTTTC
.,TRBV9,TRBJ2-3,.,CASSVLEADTQYF,TGTGCCAGCAGCGTTCTAGAGGCAGATACGCAGTATTTT
.,TRBV9,TRBJ2-7,.,CASSVGPSYEQYF,TGTGCCAGCAGCGTAGGACCCTCCTACGAGCAGTACTTC
TRBD2,TRBV27,TRBJ2-7,.,CASSLYAGLAGVYEQYF,TGTGCCAGCAGTTTATACGCGGGACTAGCGGGAGTCTACGAGCAGTACTTC
.,TRBV7-3,TRBJ1-2,.,CASSLTFPTGRGYTF,TGTGCCAGCAGCTTAACCTTCCCGACAGGTCGGGGCTACACCTTC
TRBD1,TRBV6-7,TRBJ1-5,.,CASCRQGRFSNQPQHF,TGTGCCAGCTGTCGACAGGGGCGATTCAGCAATCAGCCCCAGCATTTT
.,TRBV4-1,TRBJ2-1,.,CASSQVWASATYNEQFF,TGCGCCAGCAGCCAAGTGTGGGCTAGCGCAACCTACAATGAGCAGTTCTTC
.,TRBV7-2,TRBJ2-7,.,CASSLSFGSPYEQYF,TGTGCCAGCAGCTTATCTTTCGGGAGTCCGTACGAGCAGTACTTC
.,TRBV11-2,TRBJ2-5,.,CASSLGTTKETQYF,TGTGCCAGCAGCTTAGGGACAACGAAAGAGACCCAGTACTTC
.,TRBV25-1,TRBJ1-1,.,CASSASPRAEAFF,TGTGCCAGCAGTGCCTCTCCCAGGGCTGAAGCTTTCTTT
.,TRBV5-5,TRBJ2-7,once,CASSAGLSYEQYF,TGTGCCAGCAGCGCGGGCCTTTCCTACGAGCAGTACTTC
TRBD2,TRBV5-1,TRBJ2-1,.,CASSLQGLAGGGEQFF,TGCGCCAGCAGCTTACAGGGACTAGCGGGAGGGGGCGAGCAGTTCTTC
TRBD2,TRBV5-4,TRBJ2-3,.,CASSFGTSGTLGTDTQYF,TGTGCCAGCAGCTTTGGAACTAGCGGGACCCTAGGCACAGATACGCAGTATTTT
TRBD1,TRBV7-9,TRBJ1-1,.,CASSLPTGLTEAFF,TGTGCCAGCAGTCTTCCGACAGGGCTCACTGAAGCTTTCTTT
TRBD1,TRBV5-1,TRBJ2-1,.,CASSADFRQGVNEQFF,TGCGCCAGCAGCGCCGATTTTAGGCAGGGGGTGAATGAGCAGTTCTTC
TRBD2,TRBV6-1,TRBJ2-3,.,CASSPLAGRTDTQYF,TGTGCCAGCAGTCCCCTAGCGGGCCGCACAGATACGCAGTATTTT
.,TRBV5-4,TRBJ2-5,once,CASSTDPLQETQYF,TGTGCCAGTTCGACGGACCCTCTGCAAGAGACCCAGTACTTC
.,TRBV5-1,TRBJ2-5,.,CASREQRQETQYF,TGCGCCAGCAGGGAACAGCGGCAAGAGACCCAGTACTTC
.,TRBV2,TRBJ2-7,.,CASSEALRGEQYF,TGTGCCAGCAGTGAAGCGCTTAGGGGCGAGCAGTACTTC
.,TRBV5-4,TRBJ2-2,.,CASSWDTNTGELFF,TGTGCCAGCAGCTGGGACACCAACACCGGGGAGCTGTTTTTT
TRBD2,TRBV11-3,TRBJ2-5,.,CASSPTAGAETQYF,TGTGCCAGCAGCCCCACAGCGGGAGCGGAGACCCAGTACTTC
.,TRBV2,TRBJ2-5,.,CASSEIVLALETQYF,TGTGCCAGCAGTGAGATCGTCCTAGCCTTGGAGACCCAGTACTTC
TRBD2,TRBV5-1,TRBJ2-5,.,CASSLTAGGGETQYF,TGCGCCAGCAGCTTGACCGCGGGAGGGGGGGAGACCCAGTACTTC